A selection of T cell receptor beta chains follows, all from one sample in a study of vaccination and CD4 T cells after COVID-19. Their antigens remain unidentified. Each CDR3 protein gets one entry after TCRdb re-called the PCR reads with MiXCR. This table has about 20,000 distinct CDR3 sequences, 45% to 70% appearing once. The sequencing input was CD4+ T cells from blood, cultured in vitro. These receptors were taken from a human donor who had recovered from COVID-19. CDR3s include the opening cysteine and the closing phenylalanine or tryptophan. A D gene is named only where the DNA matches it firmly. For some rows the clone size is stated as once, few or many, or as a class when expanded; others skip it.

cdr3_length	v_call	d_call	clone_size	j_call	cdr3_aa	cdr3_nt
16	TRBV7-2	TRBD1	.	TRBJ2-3	CASSLGDRGQTDTQYF	TGTGCCAGCAGCTTAGGGGACAGGGGGCAGACAGATACGCAGTATTTT
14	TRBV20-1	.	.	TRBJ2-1	CSASHPLSYNEQFF	TGCAGTGCTAGTCACCCTCTCTCCTACAATGAGCAGTTCTTC
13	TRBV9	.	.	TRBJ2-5	CASSGSQGETQYF	TGTGCCAGCAGCGGAAGCCAGGGAGAGACCCAGTACTTC
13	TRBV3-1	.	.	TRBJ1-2	CASSRTANYGYTF	TGTGCCAGCAGCCGGACAGCTAACTATGGCTACACCTTC
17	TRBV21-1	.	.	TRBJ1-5	CASSTSGGSFSNQPQHF	TGTGCCAGCAGCACCTCAGGGGGAAGCTTCTCTAATCAGCCCCAGCATTTT
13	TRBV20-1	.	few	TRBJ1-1	CSAMQPGDTEAFF	TGCAGTGCTATGCAGCCGGGAGACACTGAAGCTTTCTTT
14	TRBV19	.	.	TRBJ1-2	CASKALQDSWGYTF	TGTGCCAGTAAGGCGTTACAAGATTCTTGGGGCTACACCTTC
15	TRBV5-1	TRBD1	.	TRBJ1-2	CASSSTSTGDYGYTF	TGCGCCAGCAGCAGCACCTCAACAGGGGACTATGGCTACACCTTC
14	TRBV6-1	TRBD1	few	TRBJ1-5	CASSRTGNNQPQHF	TGTGCCAGCAGTAGGACAGGGAACAATCAGCCCCAGCATTTT
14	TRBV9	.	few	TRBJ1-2	CASSVDRANYGYTF	TGTGCCAGCAGCGTAGACAGGGCTAACTATGGCTACACCTTC
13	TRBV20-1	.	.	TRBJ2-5	CSARAFAQETQYF	TGCAGTGCTCGAGCTTTTGCCCAAGAGACCCAGTACTTC
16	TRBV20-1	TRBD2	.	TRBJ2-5	CSVRVRTSGIQETQYF	TGCAGTGTCAGAGTGCGGACTAGCGGGATACAAGAGACCCAGTACTTC
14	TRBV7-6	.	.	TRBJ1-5	CASSLGGGNQPQHF	TGTGCCAGCAGCTTAGGGGGAGGAAATCAGCCCCAGCATTTT
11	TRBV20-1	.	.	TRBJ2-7	CSARARPEQYF	TGCAGTGCTAGAGCCAGACCCGAGCAGTACTTC
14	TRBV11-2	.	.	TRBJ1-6	CASKVAGSTSPLHF	TGTGCCAGCAAAGTGGCAGGGTCGACTTCACCCCTCCACTTT
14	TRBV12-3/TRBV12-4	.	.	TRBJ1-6	CASSLQGYNSPLHF	TGTGCCAGCAGTCTACAGGGATATAATTCACCCCTCCACTTT
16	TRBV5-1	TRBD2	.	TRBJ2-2	CASTIGGITNTGELFF	TGCGCCAGCACCATCGGGGGGATAACGAACACCGGGGAGCTGTTTTTT
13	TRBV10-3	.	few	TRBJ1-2	CAISESKLLGYTF	TGTGCCATCAGTGAGTCGAAACTATTGGGCTACACCTTC
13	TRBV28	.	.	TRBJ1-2	CASSLAGDYGYTF	TGTGCCAGCAGTTTAGCAGGGGACTATGGCTACACCTTC
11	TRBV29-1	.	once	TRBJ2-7	CSVSQTGEQYF	TGCAGCGTCTCACAGACGGGAGAGCAGTACTTC
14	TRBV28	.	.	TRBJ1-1	CASSWGSMNTEAFF	TGTGCCAGCAGTTGGGGCAGCATGAACACTGAAGCTTTCTTT
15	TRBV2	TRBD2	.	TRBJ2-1	CASRAGTSGYNEQFF	TGTGCCAGCAGAGCCGGGACTAGCGGCTACAATGAGCAGTTCTTC
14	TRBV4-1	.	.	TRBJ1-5	CASSQAVSNQPQHF	TGCGCCAGCAGCCAAGCCGTTAGCAATCAGCCCCAGCATTTT
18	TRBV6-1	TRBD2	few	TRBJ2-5	CASSEARFSGGPEETQYF	TGTGCCAGCAGTGAAGCGAGGTTCAGCGGGGGGCCAGAAGAGACCCAGTACTTC
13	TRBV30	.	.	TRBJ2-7	CAWSVFQLSEQYF	TGTGCCTGGAGTGTCTTTCAGTTGTCCGAGCAGTACTTC
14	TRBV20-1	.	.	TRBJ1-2	CSAGGGTSSYGYTF	TGCAGTGCGGGGGGGGGAACGTCATCCTATGGCTACACCTTC
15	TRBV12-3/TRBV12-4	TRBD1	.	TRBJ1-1	CASRPGTGANTEAFF	TGTGCCAGCAGGCCCGGGACAGGGGCGAACACTGAAGCTTTCTTT
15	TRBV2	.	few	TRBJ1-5	CASRRGGSSNQPQHF	TGTGCCAGCAGGCGGGGGGGCTCGAGCAATCAGCCCCAGCATTTT
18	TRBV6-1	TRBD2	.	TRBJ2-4	CASSERRLAGAWENIQYF	TGTGCCAGCAGTGAAAGGCGGCTAGCGGGCGCGTGGGAAAACATTCAGTACTTC
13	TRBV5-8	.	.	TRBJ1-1	CASIQGSYTEAFF	TGTGCCAGCATCCAGGGCAGCTACACTGAAGCTTTCTTT
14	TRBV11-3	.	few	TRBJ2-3	CASSLGGFTDTQYF	TGTGCCAGCAGCTTAGGGGGGTTCACAGATACGCAGTATTTT
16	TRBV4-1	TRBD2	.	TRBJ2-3	CASSQGSGTLTDTQYF	TGCGCCAGCAGCCAAGGTAGCGGGACTCTCACAGATACGCAGTATTTT
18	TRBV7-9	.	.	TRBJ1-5	CASSSGGGDKGRNQPQHF	TGTGCCAGCAGCTCCGGGGGTGGAGACAAGGGGAGGAATCAGCCCCAGCATTTT
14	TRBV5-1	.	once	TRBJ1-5	CASSLGGGDEPQHF	TGCGCCAGCAGCTTAGGGGGAGGAGACGAGCCCCAGCATTTT
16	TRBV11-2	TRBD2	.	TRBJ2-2	CASSLGDGGDTGELFF	TGTGCCAGCAGCTTAGGCGACGGGGGGGACACCGGGGAGCTGTTTTTT
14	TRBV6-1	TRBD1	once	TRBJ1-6	CASSTGQANSPLHF	TGTGCCAGCAGTACGGGACAGGCCAATTCACCCCTCCACTTT
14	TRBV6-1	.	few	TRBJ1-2	CASSGTRGDYGYTF	TGTGCCAGCAGCGGGACGAGAGGGGACTATGGCTACACCTTC
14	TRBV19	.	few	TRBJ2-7	CASSIREGAYEQYF	TGTGCCAGTAGTATAAGAGAGGGGGCCTACGAGCAGTACTTC
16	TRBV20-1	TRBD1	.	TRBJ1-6	CSARDRVGLYNSPLHF	TGCAGTGCCCGGGACAGGGTAGGGCTTTATAATTCACCCCTCCACTTT